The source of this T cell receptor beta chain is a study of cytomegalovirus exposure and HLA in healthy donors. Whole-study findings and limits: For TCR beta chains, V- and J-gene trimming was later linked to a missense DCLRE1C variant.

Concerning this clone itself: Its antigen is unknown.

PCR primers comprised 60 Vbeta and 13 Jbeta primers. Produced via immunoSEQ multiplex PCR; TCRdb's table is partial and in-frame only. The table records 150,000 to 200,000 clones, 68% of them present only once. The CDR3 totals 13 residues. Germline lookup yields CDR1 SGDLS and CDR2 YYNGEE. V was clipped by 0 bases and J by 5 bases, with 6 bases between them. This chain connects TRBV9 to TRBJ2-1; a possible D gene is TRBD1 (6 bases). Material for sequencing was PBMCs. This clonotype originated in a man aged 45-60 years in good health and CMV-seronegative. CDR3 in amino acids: CASSVDRDNEQFF. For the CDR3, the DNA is TGTGCCAGCAGCGTAGACAGGGACAATGAGCAGTTCTTC.